This TCR beta chain was profiled in a study of beta chain features in type 1 diabetes. This CDR3 comprises 16 residues. V was clipped by 4 bases and J by 1 base; unmatched bases: 2. Germline V gene sequence: CDR1 SGHAT, CDR2 FQNNGV. In this sample, this clone turned up a few times. Its specificity is unknown. The isolated RNA, all of it, was reverse transcribed, so expressed TCRB transcripts were what got sequenced. The assay was immunoSEQ multiplex PCR, and TCRdb's table has in-frame clones only and misses some. The table lists about 370,000 clones, around 16% of them singletons. Blood was drawn once from each donor into heparinised tubes. The draws averaged about 110 mL. Cell sorting via CD45RO/CCR7/CD25/CD127/CD95/CD27 was performed to obtain CD4+ naive, central memory, regulatory and stem cell-like memory cells. The study's findings and limits: Sequencing used cDNA, and cells with high TCR expression could therefore be over-represented. A pattern of fewer insertions and more deletions at VDJ junctions was seen in type 1 diabetes patients.

The sequenced material came from naive CD4+ T cells from blood. The rearrangement uses TRBV11-2 and TRBJ2-2; 11 positions agree with TRBD2. The sequence was obtained from a woman in her late teens or twenties in good health. The CDR3 nucleotides read TGTGCCAGCAGCTCCACTAGCGGGAGGAACACCGGGGAGCTGTTTTTT. Amino acids: CASSSTSGRNTGELFF.